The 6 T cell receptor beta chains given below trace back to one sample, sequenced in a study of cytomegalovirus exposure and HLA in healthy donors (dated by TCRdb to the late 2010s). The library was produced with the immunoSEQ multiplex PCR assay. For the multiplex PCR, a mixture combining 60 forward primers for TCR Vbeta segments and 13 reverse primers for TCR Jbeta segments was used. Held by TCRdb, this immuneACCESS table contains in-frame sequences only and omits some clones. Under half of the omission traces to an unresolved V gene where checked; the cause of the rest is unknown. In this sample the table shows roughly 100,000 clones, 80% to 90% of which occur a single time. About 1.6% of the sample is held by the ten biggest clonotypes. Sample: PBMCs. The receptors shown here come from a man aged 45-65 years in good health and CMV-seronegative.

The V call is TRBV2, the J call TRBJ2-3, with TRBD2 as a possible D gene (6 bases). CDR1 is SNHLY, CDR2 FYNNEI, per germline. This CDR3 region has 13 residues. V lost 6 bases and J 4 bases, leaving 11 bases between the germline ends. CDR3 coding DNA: TGTGCCAGCAGCGGGGGTGGGGCAGATACGCAGTATTTT. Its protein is CASSGGGADTQYF.

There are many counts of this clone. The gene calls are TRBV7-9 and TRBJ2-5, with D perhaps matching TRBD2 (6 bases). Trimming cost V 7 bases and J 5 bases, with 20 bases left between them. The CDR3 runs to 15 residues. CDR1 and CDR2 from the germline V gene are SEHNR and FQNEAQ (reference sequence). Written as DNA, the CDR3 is TGTGCCAGCACTGGGGGGTACAGCGGGTCGGAGACCCAGTACTTC. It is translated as CASTGGYSGSETQYF.

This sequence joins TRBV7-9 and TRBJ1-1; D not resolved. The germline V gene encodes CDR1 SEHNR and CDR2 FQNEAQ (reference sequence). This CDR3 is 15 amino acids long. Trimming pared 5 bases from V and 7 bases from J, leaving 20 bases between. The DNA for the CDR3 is TGTGCCAGCAGCACACCATTTCACGGGAAGATTGAAGCTTTCTTT. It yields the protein CASSTPFHGKIEAFF.

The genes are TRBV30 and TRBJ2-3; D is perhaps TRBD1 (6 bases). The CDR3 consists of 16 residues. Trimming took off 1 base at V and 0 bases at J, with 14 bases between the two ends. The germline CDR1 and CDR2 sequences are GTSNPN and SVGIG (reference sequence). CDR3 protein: CAWSGRTDSSTDTQYF. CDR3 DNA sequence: TGTGCCTGGAGTGGAAGGACAGATTCAAGCACAGATACGCAGTATTTT.

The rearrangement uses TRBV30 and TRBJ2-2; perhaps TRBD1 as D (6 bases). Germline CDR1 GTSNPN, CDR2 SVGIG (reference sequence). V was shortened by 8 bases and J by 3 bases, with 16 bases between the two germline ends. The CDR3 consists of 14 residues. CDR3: CAGPGDTDTGELFF. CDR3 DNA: TGTGCCGGGCCCGGGGACACAGACACCGGGGAGCTGTTTTTT.

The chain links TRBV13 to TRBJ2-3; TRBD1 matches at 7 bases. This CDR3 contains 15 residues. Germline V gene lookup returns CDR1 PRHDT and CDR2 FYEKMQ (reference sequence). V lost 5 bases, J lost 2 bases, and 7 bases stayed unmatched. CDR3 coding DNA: TGTGCCAGCAGCCCGAGGGGACAGCCCACAGATACGCAGTATTTT. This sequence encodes CASSPRGQPTDTQYF.